The 29 T cell receptor beta chains presented below share a single source sample, sequenced in a study of CD8 T cells in Susac syndrome. An amount of RNA that ranged from roughly 0.5 to 1 ug was reverse transcribed with random hexamers. In TCRdb, the immunoSEQ multiplex PCR reads were re-called with MiXCR into one record per CDR3 protein. In the table there are 100,000 to 150,000 distinct CDR3 sequences, about 93% of which are singletons. Sequences were obtained from CD4+ T cells from PBMCs. The source is a human donor in good health.

The chain recombines TRBV4-1 with TRBJ1-4; D is perhaps TRBD1 (5 bases). V was clipped by 1 base and J by 8 bases, with 11 bases between them. Germline CDR1 and CDR2: MGHRA and YSYEKL. The CDR3 has 14 amino acids. This CDR3 reads CASSQAGLGEKLFF. In DNA form, the CDR3 reads TGCGCCAGCAGCCAAGCGGGGCTGGGGGAAAAACTGTTTTTT.

The chain employs TRBV5-6 and TRBJ1-5; 7 nucleotides match TRBD1. Germline assignment: CDR1 SGHDT and CDR2 YYEEEE. This CDR3 spans 14 amino acids. Germline trimming cut 2 bases from V and 1 base from J; bases unmatched to any gene: 0. CDR3 DNA: TGTGCCAGCAGCTTACAGGGGAGCAATCAGCCCCAGCATTTT. Translation gives CASSLQGSNQPQHF.

V and J are TRBV29-1 and TRBJ2-7, with 8 bases fitting TRBD1. The CDR3 totals 15 residues. The germline V gene has CDR1 SQVTM and CDR2 ANQGSEA. V shed 4 bases and J 6 bases; nucleotides not matched to a gene: 14. CDR3 in amino acids: CSVGDVTGASTEQYF. The CDR3 DNA is TGCAGCGTTGGGGATGTGACAGGGGCGAGTACCGAGCAGTACTTC.

DNA of the CDR3: TGTGCCAGTAGTAATCCTCGGATACCTCAGGCTGAAGCTTTCTTT. The encoded protein is CASSNPRIPQAEAFF. This chain uses TRBV19 with TRBJ1-1, with D hard to call. The CDR3 covers 15 residues. The V end was cut by 4 bases, the J end by 6 bases, with 18 bases between. Germline V gene sequence: CDR1 LNHDA, CDR2 SQIVND (reference sequence). Full variable domain (outside the CDR3, taken from reference TRBV19 and TRBJ1-1): DGGITQSPKYLFRKEGQNVTLSCEQNLNHDAMYWYRQDPGQGLRLIYYSQIVNDFQKGDIAEGYSVSREKKESFPLTVTSAQKNPTAFYLCASSNPRIPQAEAFFGQGTRLTVV.

The V call is TRBV12-3 or TRBV12-4, the J call TRBJ2-5; D not certain. The CDR3 runs 15 residues. V was cut by 3 bases and J by 1 base, with 12 bases left in between. The CDR3 DNA reads TGTGCCAGCAGTTTTAACCCGGCCAGCCAAGAGACCCAGTACTTC. It yields the protein CASSFNPASQETQYF.

The chain links TRBV20-1 to TRBJ2-2; D might be TRBD1 or TRBD2, each matching 6 bases. Germline CDR1 is DFQATT and CDR2 is SNEGSKA (reference sequence). Between the trimmed V and J ends, which lost 3 bases and 6 bases, there was a span of 11 bases. CDR3 size: 13 residues. The CDR3 spells CSASLGGSGELFF. DNA of the CDR3: TGCAGTGCTAGTCTCGGGGGCTCCGGGGAGCTGTTTTTT.

The rearrangement links TRBV20-1 to TRBJ2-7, with 9 bases matching TRBD2. This CDR3 contains 12 residues. V dropped 0 bases and J dropped 6; count of bases not matched to a gene: 0. Germline lookup yields CDR1 DFQATT and CDR2 SNEGSKA (reference sequence). The CDR3 here is CSARELAGEQYF. The CDR3 nucleotides read TGCAGTGCTAGAGAACTAGCGGGCGAGCAGTACTTC.

The V gene is TRBV20-1, the J gene TRBJ2-3, with D possibly matching TRBD2 (6 bases). The germline V and J ends were trimmed by 3 bases and 1 base, with 14 bases remaining between them. The CDR3 loop spans 15 amino acids. CDR1 and CDR2 (germline): DFQATT, SNEGSKA (reference sequence). CDR3 nucleotide sequence: TGCAGTGCTAGTCGGGACTCCCTAGGCACAGATACGCAGTATTTT. Its translation is CSASRDSLGTDTQYF.

This clonotype appeared once. This chain links TRBV29-1 with TRBJ1-2, with D tentatively TRBD1 (6 bases). V was cut by 5 bases and J by 2 bases, with 21 bases left in between. This CDR3 has 16 amino acids. Germline CDR1 and CDR2: SQVTM and ANQGSEA. CDR3 amino acids: CSVLLRAGTTNYGYTF. DNA for the CDR3: TGCAGCGTTCTACTCCGTGCGGGGACAACCAACTATGGCTACACCTTC. Based on the CDR3 plus reference TRBV29-1 and TRBJ1-2, the full variable domain is SAVISQKPSRDICQRGTSLTIQCQVDSQVTMMFWYRQQPGQSLTLIATANQGSEATYESGFVIDKFPISRPNLTFSTLTVSNMSPEDSSIYLCSVLLRAGTTNYGYTFGSGTRLTVV.

This sequence joins TRBV12-3 or TRBV12-4 and TRBJ2-2; TRBD2 is a possible D gene (5 bases). This CDR3 spans 13 amino acids. Trimming cost V 5 bases and J 5 bases, with 9 bases left between them. Here the CDR3 reads CASSRGSTGELFF. The CDR3 DNA is TGTGCCAGCAGTCGTGGGAGTACCGGGGAGCTGTTTTTT.

V gene TRBV11-2 combines with J gene TRBJ2-1; the D gene is possibly TRBD2 (5 bases). The germline V gene encodes CDR1 SGHAT and CDR2 FQNNGV. The V and J ends lost 4 bases and 6 bases respectively, with 13 bases between them. The CDR3 extends over 14 amino acids. In DNA form, the CDR3 reads TGTGCCAGCAGCTCCGTCCGAGGAGGCAATGAGCAGTTCTTC. This sequence encodes CASSSVRGGNEQFF.

This chain links TRBV5-1 with TRBJ2-2; D is unresolved. The germline V gene encodes CDR1 SGHRS and CDR2 YFSETQ. The CDR3 totals 14 residues. Deletions cut 2 bases from V and 3 bases from J, with 8 bases between. Written as DNA, the CDR3 is TGCGCCAGCAGCTTAGATACTTACACCGGGGAGCTGTTTTTT. Residues: CASSLDTYTGELFF.

This chain uses TRBV6-5 with TRBJ2-7; D could derive from TRBD1 or TRBD2 (5 bases each). The CDR3 length is 15 residues. The germline gives CDR1 MNHEY, CDR2 SVGAGI. Trimming shortened V by 6 bases and J by 6 bases, and 21 bases separated the two germline ends. The CDR3 here is CASRPLGWERGEQYF. CDR3 coding DNA: TGTGCCAGCAGACCCCTAGGGTGGGAGAGGGGCGAGCAGTACTTC.

V gene TRBV7-2 combines with J gene TRBJ2-1, with 9 bases that match TRBD1. Per the germline V gene, CDR1 is SGHTA and CDR2 is FQGNSA. The CDR3 has 15 residues. The ends lost 1 base at V and 8 bases at J; junction bases unmatched: 6. The CDR3 DNA is TGTGCCAGCAGCTTAGTGGGACAGGGCGTCGATGAGCAGTTCTTC. Translating gives CASSLVGQGVDEQFF.

Here the CDR3 DNA reads TGCAGCGTTGGGCTAGCGGGTCTTGGGATCTACGAGCAGTACTTC. It is translated as CSVGLAGLGIYEQYF. The V gene is TRBV29-1, the J gene TRBJ2-7, with 8 nucleotides matching TRBD2. CDR1 is SQVTM and CDR2 is ANQGSEA in the germline V gene. This CDR3 is 15 amino acids long. Trimming at V came to 4 bases and at J to 3 bases, leaving 11 bases not matched to a gene.

J is TRBJ2-3 and V is TRBV4-1; D remains ambiguous. V was trimmed by 1 base and J by 3 bases, leaving 11 bases between them. The CDR3 consists of 15 residues. CDR1 and CDR2 (germline): MGHRA, YSYEKL. The CDR3 spells CASSQGYQRTDTQYF. CDR3 DNA sequence: TGCGCCAGCAGCCAAGGGTATCAGAGGACAGATACGCAGTATTTT.

Written as DNA, the CDR3 is TGTGCCAGCAGCTATTTGACTGCGGGAGAGTTCTTC. Its protein is CASSYLTAGEFF. The chain uses TRBV12-3 or TRBV12-4 and TRBJ2-1, with TRBD2 identical over 7 bases. This CDR3 is 12 amino acids long. The J segment lost 14 bases and the V segment lost 6 bases, leaving 10 bases of the junction unmatched.

The V call is TRBV5-1, the J call TRBJ2-7; TRBD2 aligns across 7 bases. Germline lookup yields CDR1 SGHRS and CDR2 YFSETQ. J lost 2 bases, V lost 0 bases, and 5 bases had no gene match. The CDR3 extends over 15 amino acids. The CDR3: CASSLGGGRTYEQYF. The CDR3 coding sequence is TGCGCCAGCAGCTTGGGGGGGGGACGAACCTACGAGCAGTACTTC.

The sample holds one count of this clonotype. The rearrangement links TRBV7-6 to TRBJ2-5, with D perhaps given as TRBD1 or TRBD2 (5 bases each). The CDR3 contains 15 residues. The V and J ends lost 1 base and 5 bases respectively, with 14 bases between them. Germline V gene lookup returns CDR1 SGHVS and CDR2 FNYEAQ. The CDR3 spells CASSLVVGARETQYF. The CDR3 DNA reads TGTGCCAGCAGCTTAGTAGTCGGGGCCCGGGAGACCCAGTACTTC. Complete variable domain (other parts from reference TRBV7-6 and TRBJ2-5): GAGVSQSPRYKVTKRGQDVALRCDPISGHVSLYWYRQALGQGPEFLTYFNYEAQQDKSGLPNDRFSAERPEGSISTLTIQRTEQRDSAMYRCASSLVVGARETQYFGPGTRLLVL.

The J gene is TRBJ2-7, the V gene TRBV29-1; 8 bases fit TRBD1. Germline V gene sequence: CDR1 SQVTM, CDR2 ANQGSEA. V trimming: 6 bases; J trimming: 3 bases; junction bases outside the gene matches: 10. The CDR3 is made up of 14 amino acids. CDR3 loop: CSVAPGQDFYEQYF. The CDR3 coding sequence is TGCAGCGTCGCACCGGGACAGGACTTCTACGAGCAGTACTTC.

The chain employs TRBV4-1 and TRBJ2-7; D uncertain. This CDR3 has 16 residues. The V end lost 0 bases, the J end lost 0 bases, and 12 bases lay between the germline ends. Germline values: CDR1 MGHRA, CDR2 YSYEKL. The DNA of the CDR3 is TGCGCCAGCAGCCAAGACTGGTCCCTTTCCTCCTACGAGCAGTACTTC. This translates into CASSQDWSLSSYEQYF.

This rearrangement joins TRBV28 to TRBJ2-7, with D perhaps matching TRBD2 (5 bases). The CDR3 has 16 amino acids. Trimming pared 4 bases from V and 0 bases from J, leaving 16 bases between. Germline values: CDR1 MDHEN, CDR2 SYDVKM. Written as DNA, the CDR3 is TGTGCCAGCAGTTCCGACATGAGGGCGAGCTCCTACGAGCAGTACTTC. Amino acid sequence: CASSSDMRASSYEQYF.

This chain connects TRBV9 to TRBJ2-5, with 10 bases fitting TRBD2. This CDR3 region has 16 residues. The trim removed 3 bases at V and 5 bases at J, leaving 10 bases unmatched. Germline V gene sequence: CDR1 SGDLS, CDR2 YYNGEE. CDR3 sequence (DNA): TGTGCCAGCAGCGCTGGGAGCGGGAGGGCCGGTGAGACCCAGTACTTC. As protein: CASSAGSGRAGETQYF.

The rearrangement joins TRBV3-1 to TRBJ2-3; D might be TRBD2 (5 bases). The V end lost 5 bases, the J end lost 2 bases, and 11 bases lay between the germline ends. Looked up from germline, CDR1 is LGHDT and CDR2 is YNNKEL (reference sequence). The CDR3 length is 14 residues. The CDR3 sequence: CASSRRGDTDTQYF. The DNA for the CDR3 is TGTGCCAGCAGCAGACGGGGAGACACAGATACGCAGTATTTT.

The chain is built from TRBV7-2 and TRBJ1-3; unclear D gene. Germline V gene data show CDR1 as SGHTA and CDR2 as FQGNSA. The CDR3 sequence is 16 residues long. V gave up 3 bases and J gave up 2 bases, with 14 bases separating them. The CDR3 DNA is TGTGCCAGCAGCTTTCAGAGGTGGGGAACTGGAAACACCATATATTTT. Its translation: CASSFQRWGTGNTIYF.

The rearrangement links TRBV6-2 or TRBV6-3 to TRBJ2-7; 7 bases are a match to TRBD2. The CDR3 extends over 15 amino acids. Germline lookup yields CDR1 MNHEY and CDR2 SVGEGT. V trimming: 2 bases; J trimming: 7 bases; junction bases outside the gene matches: 11. This chain's CDR3 is CASSYEGGRTREQYF. The DNA of the CDR3 is TGTGCCAGCAGTTACGAAGGCGGGAGAACAAGAGAGCAGTACTTC.

The chain combines TRBV5-1 with TRBJ1-2; a possible D gene is TRBD1 (6 bases). The CDR3 runs 16 residues. V lost 3 bases and J lost 3, with 18 bases in between. The germline V gene has CDR1 SGHRS and CDR2 YFSETQ. The CDR3 sequence: CASSSQPGALDYGYTF. CDR3 DNA sequence: TGCGCCAGCAGCTCTCAGCCGGGGGCTCTAGACTATGGCTACACCTTC.

This clonotype is a singleton in its sample. This CDR3 reads CAISLRDTYTGELFF. CDR3 DNA: TGTGCCATCAGTCTCCGGGACACTTACACCGGGGAGCTGTTTTTT. This chain uses TRBV10-3 with TRBJ2-2; D perhaps matches TRBD1 (6 bases). Trimming pared 5 bases from V and 3 bases from J, leaving 13 bases between. The CDR3 runs 15 residues. In germline, CDR1 is ENHRY, CDR2 SYGVKD.

In this sample, this clonotype turned up once. This chain links TRBV18 with TRBJ2-1, with D possibly TRBD1 on 6 matching bases. V was clipped by 3 bases and J by 8 bases, with 11 bases between them. CDR1 is KGHSH, CDR2 LQKENI, per germline. The CDR3 covers 13 residues. The DNA of the CDR3 is TGTGCCAGCTCACCCTTACAGGGTGATGAGCAGTTCTTC. Its protein product is CASSPLQGDEQFF.